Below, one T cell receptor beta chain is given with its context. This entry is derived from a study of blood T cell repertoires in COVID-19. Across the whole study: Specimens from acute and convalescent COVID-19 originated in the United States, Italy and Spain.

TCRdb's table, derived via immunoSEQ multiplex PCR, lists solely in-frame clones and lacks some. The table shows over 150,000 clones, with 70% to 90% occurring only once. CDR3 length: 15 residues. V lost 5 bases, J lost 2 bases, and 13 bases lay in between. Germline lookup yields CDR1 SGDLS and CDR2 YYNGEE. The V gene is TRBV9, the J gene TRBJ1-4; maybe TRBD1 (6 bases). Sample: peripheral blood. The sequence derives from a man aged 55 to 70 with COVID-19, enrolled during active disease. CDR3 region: CASSTGIPTNEKLFF. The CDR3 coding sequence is TGTGCCAGCAGTACAGGGATCCCGACTAATGAAAAACTGTTTTTT.